Listed here are 8 T cell receptor beta chains from one sample, sequenced in a study of OX40 agonist ivuxolimab in advanced cancers. TCRdb keeps only in-frame clones here, not all; method: immunoSEQ multiplex PCR. The sample lists roughly 65,000 clones; roughly 92% were seen once. Sequencing used CD4+ or CD8+ T cells sorted from blood, obtained in a trial of the OX40 agonist ivuxolimab. The receptors were sampled from an adult with an advanced solid tumor such as melanoma, head and neck, liver or kidney cancer.

The V gene is TRBV7-3, the J gene TRBJ2-3; TRBD2 matches at 12 bases. The germline V gene has CDR1 SGHTA and CDR2 FQGTGA. The trim removed 4 bases at V and 2 bases at J, leaving 4 bases unmatched. The CDR3 contains 16 residues. CDR3 protein: CASSSGLAGNTDTQYF. CDR3 DNA sequence: TGTGCCAGCAGCTCAGGACTAGCGGGAAACACAGATACGCAGTATTTT. The full variable domain, completed using reference TRBV7-3 and TRBJ2-3, is GAGVSQTPSNKVTEKGKYVELRCDPISGHTALYWYRQSLGQGPEFLIYFQGTGAADDSGLPNDRFFAVRPEGSVSTLKIQRTERGDSAVYLCASSSGLAGNTDTQYFGPGTRLTVL.

CDR3 loop: CASSEALRDNTDTQYF. In DNA, the CDR3 is TGTGCCAGCAGTGAAGCCCTGCGGGACAACACAGATACGCAGTATTTT. This chain joins TRBV2 and TRBJ2-3; D may match TRBD1 or TRBD2 (6 bases each). Trimming left V 0 bases short and J 2 bases short, with 12 bases between. Germline CDR1 SNHLY, CDR2 FYNNEI. This CDR3 has 16 residues.

V and J are TRBV19 and TRBJ2-1; 7 bases are a match to TRBD2. The germline V gene encodes CDR1 LNHDA and CDR2 SQIVND (reference sequence). The CDR3 is made up of 15 amino acids. Trimming cost V 6 bases and J 10 bases; bases outside gene matches: 15. CDR3 loop: CASSTSRGEGVEQFF. In nucleotides, the CDR3 is TGTGCCAGTAGCACATCCCGGGGGGAGGGTGTGGAGCAGTTCTTC.

The chain couples TRBV9 to TRBJ2-5; TRBD2 matches 7 bases. J lost 5 bases, V lost 4 bases, and 14 bases had no gene match. The germline CDR1 and CDR2 sequences are SGDLS and YYNGEE. The CDR3 consists of 16 residues. In nucleotides, the CDR3 is TGTGCCAGCAGCCCCTGGGGGGGAGGCACTCGGGAGACCCAGTACTTC. Its protein is CASSPWGGGTRETQYF.

V and J are TRBV11-3 and TRBJ2-7, with 12 bases aligning to TRBD1. The CDR3 runs to 14 residues. Germline loops: CDR1 SGHNT, CDR2 YENEEA. V was clipped by 5 bases and J by 4 bases; unmatched bases: 3. CDR3 loop: CASSQGQGAYEQYF. The CDR3 nucleotides read TGTGCCAGCAGCCAGGGACAGGGGGCATACGAGCAGTACTTC.

J is TRBJ2-7 and V is TRBV29-1, with TRBD1 identical over 9 bases. The CDR3 contains 13 residues. Trimming took 7 bases from V and 5 from J; bases not matched to a gene: 9. Germline V gene lookup returns CDR1 SQVTM and CDR2 ANQGSEA. CDR3 DNA sequence: TGCAGCGGACTGGGGGACAGGGACCACGAGCAGTACTTC. Residues: CSGLGDRDHEQYF.

The V call is TRBV18, the J call TRBJ2-7, with TRBD2 matching over 7 bases. V shed 3 bases, J shed 5 bases, and the junction held 10 bases outside the gene matches. The CDR3 is 15 amino acids. Germline values: CDR1 KGHSH, CDR2 LQKENI. CDR3 coding DNA: TGTGCCAGCTCACCTCTGGGGAGGGGCGAGAACGAGCAGTACTTC. This codes for CASSPLGRGENEQYF.

The CDR3 is CASSLAYLAGVNEQFF. The CDR3, as DNA: TGTGCCAGCAGCTTGGCATACCTAGCGGGAGTCAATGAGCAGTTCTTC. The gene calls are TRBV5-5 and TRBJ2-1; TRBD2 matches at 10 bases. V was clipped by 0 bases and J by 6 bases; unmatched bases: 6. Germline loops: CDR1 SGHKS, CDR2 YYEKEE (reference sequence). There are 16 residues in the CDR3.